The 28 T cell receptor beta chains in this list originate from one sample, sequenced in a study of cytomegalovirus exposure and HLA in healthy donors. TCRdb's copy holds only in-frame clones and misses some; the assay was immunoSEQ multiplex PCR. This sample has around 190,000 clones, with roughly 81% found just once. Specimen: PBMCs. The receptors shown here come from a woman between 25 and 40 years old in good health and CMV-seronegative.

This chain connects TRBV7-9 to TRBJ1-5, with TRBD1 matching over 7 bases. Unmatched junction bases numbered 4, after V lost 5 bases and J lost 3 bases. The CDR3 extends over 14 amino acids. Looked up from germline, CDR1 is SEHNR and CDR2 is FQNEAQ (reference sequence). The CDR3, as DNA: TGTGCCAGCAGCGCAACAGGGGTCAATCAGCCCCAGCATTTT. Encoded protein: CASSATGVNQPQHF.

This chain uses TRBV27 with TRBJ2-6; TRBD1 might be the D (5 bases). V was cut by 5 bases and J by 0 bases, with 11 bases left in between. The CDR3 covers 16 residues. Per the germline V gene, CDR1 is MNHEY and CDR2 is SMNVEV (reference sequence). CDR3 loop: CASSGTQDSGANVLTF. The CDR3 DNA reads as TGTGCCAGCAGTGGAACACAGGACTCTGGGGCCAACGTCCTGACTTTC.

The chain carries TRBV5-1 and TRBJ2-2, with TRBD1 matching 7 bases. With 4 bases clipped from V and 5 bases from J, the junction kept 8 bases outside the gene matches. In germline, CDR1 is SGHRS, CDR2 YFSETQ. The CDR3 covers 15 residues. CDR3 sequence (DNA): TGCGCCAGCAGCCATGGGACAGTAGGAACCGGGGAGCTGTTTTTT. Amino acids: CASSHGTVGTGELFF.

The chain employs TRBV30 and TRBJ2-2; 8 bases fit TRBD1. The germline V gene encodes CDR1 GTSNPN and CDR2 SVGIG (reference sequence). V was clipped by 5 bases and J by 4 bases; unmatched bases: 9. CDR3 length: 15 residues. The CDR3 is CAWSSPDRGTGELFF. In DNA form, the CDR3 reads TGTGCCTGGTCCTCCCCTGACAGGGGCACCGGGGAGCTGTTTTTT.

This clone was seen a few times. The CDR3 DNA is TGCGCCAGCAGCGCAACGAGCTCCTATGGCTACACCTTC. The encoded protein is CASSATSSYGYTF. The chain recombines TRBV4-1 with TRBJ1-2; the D is unclear. The CDR3 runs to 13 residues. Trimming stripped 5 bases from V and 4 bases from J, with 11 bases between. From germline, CDR1 is MGHRA and CDR2 YSYEKL.

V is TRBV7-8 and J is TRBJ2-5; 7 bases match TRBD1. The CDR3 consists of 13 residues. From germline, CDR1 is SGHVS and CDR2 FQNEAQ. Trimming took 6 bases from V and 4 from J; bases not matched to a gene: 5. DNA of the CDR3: TGTGCCAGCAGACAGGGGAAGTTAGAGACCCAGTACTTC. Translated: CASRQGKLETQYF.

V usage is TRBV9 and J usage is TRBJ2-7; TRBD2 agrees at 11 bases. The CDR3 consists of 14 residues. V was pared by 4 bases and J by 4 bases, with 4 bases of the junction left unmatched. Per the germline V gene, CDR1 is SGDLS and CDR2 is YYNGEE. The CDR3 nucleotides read TGTGCCAGCAGCATAGCGGGAGGGGGGTACGAGCAGTACTTC. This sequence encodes CASSIAGGGYEQYF.

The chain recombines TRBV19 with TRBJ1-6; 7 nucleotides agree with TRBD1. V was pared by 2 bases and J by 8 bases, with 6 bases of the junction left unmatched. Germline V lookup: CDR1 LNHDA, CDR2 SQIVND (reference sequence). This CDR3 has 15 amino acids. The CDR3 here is CASSIRTGDDSPLHF. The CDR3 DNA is TGTGCCAGTAGTATAAGGACAGGTGATGATTCACCCCTCCACTTT.

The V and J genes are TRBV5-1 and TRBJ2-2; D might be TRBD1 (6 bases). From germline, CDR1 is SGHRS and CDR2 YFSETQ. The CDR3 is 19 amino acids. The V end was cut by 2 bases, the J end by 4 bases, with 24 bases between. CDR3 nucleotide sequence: TGCGCCAGCAGCTTCCCGACAGGTACAGCGTCGCTCGTCACCGGGGAGCTGTTTTTT. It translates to CASSFPTGTASLVTGELFF.

CDR3 sequence reads: CASSPTSGASQETQYF. For the CDR3, the DNA is TGTGCCAGCAGCCCCACTAGCGGGGCCTCCCAAGAGACCCAGTACTTC. This chain uses TRBV7-9 with TRBJ2-5, with 10 nucleotides matching TRBD2. The J segment lost 1 base and the V segment lost 5 bases, leaving 7 bases of the junction unmatched. The CDR3 spans 16 residues. Germline values: CDR1 SEHNR, CDR2 FQNEAQ (reference sequence).

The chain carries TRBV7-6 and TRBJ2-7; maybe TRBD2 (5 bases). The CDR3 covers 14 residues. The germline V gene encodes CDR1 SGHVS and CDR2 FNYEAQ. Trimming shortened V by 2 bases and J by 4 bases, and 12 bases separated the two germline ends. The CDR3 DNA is TGTGCCAGCAGCTTACGGGGTGGCGGGTACGAGCAGTACTTC. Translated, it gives CASSLRGGGYEQYF.

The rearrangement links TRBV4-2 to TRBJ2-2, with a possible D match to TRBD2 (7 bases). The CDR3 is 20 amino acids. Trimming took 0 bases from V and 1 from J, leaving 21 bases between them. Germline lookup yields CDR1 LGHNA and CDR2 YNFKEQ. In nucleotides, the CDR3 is TGTGCCAGCAGCCAAGATCAAGGGGGAGGTAGCGGGTGGAACACCGGGGAGCTGTTTTTT. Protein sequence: CASSQDQGGGSGWNTGELFF.

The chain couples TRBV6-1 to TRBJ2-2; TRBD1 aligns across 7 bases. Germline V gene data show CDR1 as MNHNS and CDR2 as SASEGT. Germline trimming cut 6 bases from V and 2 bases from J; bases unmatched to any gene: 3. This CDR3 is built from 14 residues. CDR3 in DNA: TGTGCCAGCAGCTGGACAGGCAACACCGGGGAGCTGTTTTTT. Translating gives CASSWTGNTGELFF.

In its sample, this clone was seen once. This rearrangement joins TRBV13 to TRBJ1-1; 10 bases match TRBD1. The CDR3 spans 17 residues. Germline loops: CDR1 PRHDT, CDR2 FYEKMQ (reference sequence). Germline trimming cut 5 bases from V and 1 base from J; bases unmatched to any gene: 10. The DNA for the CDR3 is TGTGCCAGCAGCCGCAGGACAGGGGGATTCTCGAACACTGAAGCTTTCTTT. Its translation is CASSRRTGGFSNTEAFF.

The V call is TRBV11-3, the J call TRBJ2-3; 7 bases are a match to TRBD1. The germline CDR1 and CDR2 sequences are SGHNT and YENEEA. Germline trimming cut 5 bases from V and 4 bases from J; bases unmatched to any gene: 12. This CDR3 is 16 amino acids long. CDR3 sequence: CASSPRTGSIADTQYF. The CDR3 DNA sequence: TGTGCCAGCAGCCCCCGGACAGGTTCGATAGCAGATACGCAGTATTTT. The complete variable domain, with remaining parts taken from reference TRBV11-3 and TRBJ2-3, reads EAGVVQSPRYKIIEKKQPVAFWCNPISGHNTLYWYLQNLGQGPELLIRYENEEAVDDSQLPKDRFSAERLKGVDSTLKIQPAELGDSAVYLCASSPRTGSIADTQYFGPGTRLTVL.

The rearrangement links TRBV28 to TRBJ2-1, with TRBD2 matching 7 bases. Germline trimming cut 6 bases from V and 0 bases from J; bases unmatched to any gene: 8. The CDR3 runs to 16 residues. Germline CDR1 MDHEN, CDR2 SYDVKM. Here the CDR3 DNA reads TGTGCCAGCAGCGTCCGGACTAGGAGCTCCTACAATGAGCAGTTCTTC. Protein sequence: CASSVRTRSSYNEQFF.

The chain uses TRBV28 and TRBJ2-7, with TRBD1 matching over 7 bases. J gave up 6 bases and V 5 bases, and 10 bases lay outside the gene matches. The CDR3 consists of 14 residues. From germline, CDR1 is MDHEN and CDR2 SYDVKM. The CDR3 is CASSGNRGGFEQYF. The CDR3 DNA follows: TGTGCCAGCAGTGGAAACAGGGGTGGGTTCGAGCAGTACTTC. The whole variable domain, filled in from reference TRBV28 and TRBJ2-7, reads DVKVTQSSRYLVKRTGEKVFLECVQDMDHENMFWYRQDPGLGLRLIYFSYDVKMKEKGDIPEGYSVSREKKERFSLILESASTNQTSMYLCASSGNRGGFEQYFGPGTRLTVT.

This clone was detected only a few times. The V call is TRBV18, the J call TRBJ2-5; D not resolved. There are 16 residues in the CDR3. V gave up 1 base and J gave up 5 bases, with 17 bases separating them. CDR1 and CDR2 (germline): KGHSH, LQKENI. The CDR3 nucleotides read TGTGCCAGCTCACCACGATGGATTACGGAGAGGGAGACCCAGTACTTC. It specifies CASSPRWITERETQYF.

The CDR3 sequence is CASSPLIGGTGNTIYF. The CDR3 DNA reads as TGCGCCAGCAGCCCGCTTATAGGGGGAACTGGAAACACCATATATTTT. V is TRBV5-1 and J is TRBJ1-3; TRBD1 might be the D (6 bases). Germline CDR1 is SGHRS and CDR2 is YFSETQ. This CDR3 contains 16 residues. The V and J ends lost 4 bases and 2 bases respectively, with 16 bases between them.

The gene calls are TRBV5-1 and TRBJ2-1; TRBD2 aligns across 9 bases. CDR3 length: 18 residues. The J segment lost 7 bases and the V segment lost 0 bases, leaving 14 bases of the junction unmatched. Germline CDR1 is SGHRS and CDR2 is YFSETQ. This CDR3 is CASSLGRPAGGVGNEQFF. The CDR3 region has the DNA TGCGCCAGCAGCTTGGGGCGTCCGGCGGGAGGGGTAGGTAATGAGCAGTTCTTC.

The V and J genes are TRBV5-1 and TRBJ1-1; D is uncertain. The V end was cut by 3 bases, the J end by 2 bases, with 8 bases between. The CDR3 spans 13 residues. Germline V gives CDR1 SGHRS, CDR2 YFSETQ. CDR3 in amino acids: CASSSYPNTEAFF. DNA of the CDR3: TGCGCCAGCAGCTCCTATCCTAACACTGAAGCTTTCTTT. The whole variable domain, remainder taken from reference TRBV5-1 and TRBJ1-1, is KAGVTQTPRYLIKTRGQQVTLSCSPISGHRSVSWYQQTPGQGLQFLFEYFSETQRNKGNFPGRFSGRQFSNSRSEMNVSTLELGDSALYLCASSSYPNTEAFFGQGTRLTVV.

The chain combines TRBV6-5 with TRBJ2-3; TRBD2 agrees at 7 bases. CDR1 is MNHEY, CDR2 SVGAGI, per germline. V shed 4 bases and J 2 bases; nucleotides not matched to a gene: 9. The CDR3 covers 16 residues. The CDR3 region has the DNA TGTGCCAGCAGTTCCCGGGGACTACCATCCACAGATACGCAGTATTTT. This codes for CASSSRGLPSTDTQYF.

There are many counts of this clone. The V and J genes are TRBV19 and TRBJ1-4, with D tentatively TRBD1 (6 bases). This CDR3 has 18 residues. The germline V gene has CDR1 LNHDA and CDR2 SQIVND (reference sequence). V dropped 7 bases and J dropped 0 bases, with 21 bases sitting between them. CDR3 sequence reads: CASKGGAGAIATNEKLFF. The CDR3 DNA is TGTGCCAGTAAAGGGGGGGCAGGGGCGATTGCAACTAATGAAAAACTGTTTTTT. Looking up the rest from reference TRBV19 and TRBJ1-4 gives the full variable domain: DGGITQSPKYLFRKEGQNVTLSCEQNLNHDAMYWYRQDPGQGLRLIYYSQIVNDFQKGDIAEGYSVSREKKESFPLTVTSAQKNPTAFYLCASKGGAGAIATNEKLFFGSGTQLSVL.

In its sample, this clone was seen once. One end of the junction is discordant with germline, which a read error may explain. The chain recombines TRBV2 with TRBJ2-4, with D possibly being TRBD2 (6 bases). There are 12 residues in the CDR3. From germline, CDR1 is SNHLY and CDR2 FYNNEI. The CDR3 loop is CASALPGLPITF. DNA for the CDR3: TGTGCCAGCGCTTTACCGGGACTCCCCATAACCTTC. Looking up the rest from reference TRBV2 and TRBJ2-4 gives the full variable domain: EPEVTQTPSHQVTQMGQEVILRCVPISNHLYFYWYRQILGQKVEFLVSFYNNEISEKSEIFDDQFSVERPDGSNFTLKIRSTKLEDSAMYFCASALPGLPITFGAGTRLSVL.

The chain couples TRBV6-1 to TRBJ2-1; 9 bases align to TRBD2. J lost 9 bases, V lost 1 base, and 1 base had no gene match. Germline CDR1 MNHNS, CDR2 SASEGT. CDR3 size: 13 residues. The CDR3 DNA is TGTGCCAGCAGTGAAGTACTAGCGGGTGAGCAGTTCTTC. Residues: CASSEVLAGEQFF.

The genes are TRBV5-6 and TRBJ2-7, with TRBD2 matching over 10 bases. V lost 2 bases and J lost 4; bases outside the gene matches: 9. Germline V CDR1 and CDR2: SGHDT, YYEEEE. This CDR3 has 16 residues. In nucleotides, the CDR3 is TGTGCCAGCAGCTTCATAAGCGGGAGGGCCGGGTACGAGCAGTACTTC. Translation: CASSFISGRAGYEQYF.

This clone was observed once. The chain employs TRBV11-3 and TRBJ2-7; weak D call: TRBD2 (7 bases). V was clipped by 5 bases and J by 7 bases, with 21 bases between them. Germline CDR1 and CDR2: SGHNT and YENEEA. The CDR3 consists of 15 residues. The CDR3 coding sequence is TGTGCCAGCAGCCCTCAAACCGGGGGGCTAGGGGAGCAGTACTTC. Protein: CASSPQTGGLGEQYF.

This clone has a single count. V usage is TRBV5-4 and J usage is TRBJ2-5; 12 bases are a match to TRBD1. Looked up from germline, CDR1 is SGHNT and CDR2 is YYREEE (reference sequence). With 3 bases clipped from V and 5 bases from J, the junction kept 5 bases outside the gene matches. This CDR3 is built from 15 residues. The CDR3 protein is CASSSGTGGGETQYF. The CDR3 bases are TGTGCCAGCAGCTCCGGGACAGGGGGCGGGGAGACCCAGTACTTC.